The 27 T cell receptor beta chains below come from one sample, sequenced in a study of blood T cells in healthy people across ages. The authors ran a second PCR of roughly 6 to 11 cycles using a sample-barcoded 5' primer and a J-beta primer mix. Each CDR3 protein is one row after TCRdb ran MiXCR on the 5' RACE reads. The data hold about 900,000 distinct CDR3 sequences, with around two thirds observed a single time. The sequenced sample consisted of blood. These receptors were taken from a man aged 30 to 45 in good health.

This chain connects TRBV5-1 to TRBJ1-2; no definite D call. Trimming left V 1 base short and J 2 bases short, with 15 bases between. CDR3 length equals 16 residues. CDR1 is SGHRS and CDR2 is YFSETQ in the germline V gene. Here the CDR3 reads CASSLLMGDANYGYTF. The CDR3 region has the DNA TGCGCCAGCAGCTTGTTAATGGGAGACGCGAACTATGGCTACACCTTC.

This clonotype was seen more than once but under ten times. The gene calls are TRBV7-9 and TRBJ2-7; 8 bases map to TRBD2. Per the germline V gene, CDR1 is SEHNR and CDR2 is FQNEAQ (reference sequence). The CDR3 contains 15 residues. V shed 5 bases, J shed 4 bases, and the junction held 10 bases outside the gene matches. The CDR3 nucleotides read TGTGCCAGCAGCAGGGCCGGGACTAGTGTGTACGAGCAGTACTTC. Its protein product is CASSRAGTSVYEQYF.

V usage is TRBV28 and J usage is TRBJ1-4; D may be TRBD1 (5 bases). CDR1 MDHEN and CDR2 SYDVKM come from the germline V gene. V was clipped by 6 bases and J by 14 bases, with 22 bases between them. CDR3 size: 14 residues. The CDR3: CASSGTAEGVGLFF. CDR3 nucleotide sequence: TGTGCCAGCAGCGGGACGGCGGAGGGAGTGGGTCTGTTTTTT. The full variable domain, with the rest looked up from reference TRBV28 and TRBJ1-4, is DVKVTQSSRYLVKRTGEKVFLECVQDMDHENMFWYRQDPGLGLRLIYFSYDVKMKEKGDIPEGYSVSREKKERFSLILESASTNQTSMYLCASSGTAEGVGLFFGSGTQLSVL.

This clonotype has more than one count but fewer than ten. The chain uses TRBV20-1 and TRBJ2-2, with 10 bases matching TRBD2. The CDR3 extends over 20 amino acids. Germline V gives CDR1 DFQATT, CDR2 SNEGSKA (reference sequence). Unmatched junction bases numbered 13, after V lost 0 bases and J lost 0 bases. CDR3 in amino acids: CSARDDRRLAGASNTGELFF. CDR3 nucleotide sequence: TGCAGTGCTAGAGATGACCGACGCCTAGCGGGGGCCTCGAACACCGGGGAGCTGTTTTTT.

This clonotype has only one observation. The CDR3 DNA reads as TGTGCCAGCAGCGGACAGGGTTTCCACGAGCAGTACTTC. Translating gives CASSGQGFHEQYF. The V gene is TRBV2, the J gene TRBJ2-1, with 8 nucleotides matching TRBD1. TRBJ2-7 explains the end of the DNA better; the J call may be wrong. Germline V gene data show CDR1 as SNHLY and CDR2 as FYNNEI. CDR3 size: 13 residues.

The genes are TRBV5-1 and TRBJ2-3; D perhaps matches TRBD1 (5 bases). Germline CDR1 SGHRS, CDR2 YFSETQ. Trimming left V 2 bases short and J 0 bases short, with 16 bases between. The CDR3 totals 17 residues. The CDR3 sequence is CASSFTLRVLSTDTQYF. The CDR3, as DNA: TGCGCCAGCAGCTTTACCCTCAGGGTCTTGAGCACAGATACGCAGTATTTT.

This clonotype was observed a handful of times. The rearrangement joins TRBV12-3 or TRBV12-4 to TRBJ1-6; the D is unclear. Trimming removed 3 bases at V and 2 bases at J, with 5 bases between. The CDR3 has 14 residues. CDR3 amino acids: CASSLNTYNSPLHF. The CDR3 nucleotides read TGTGCCAGCAGTTTGAACACCTATAATTCACCCCTCCACTTT.

The V gene is TRBV12-3 or TRBV12-4, the J gene TRBJ2-3; TRBD1 matches at 8 bases. The CDR3 totals 13 residues. The V gene end was trimmed by 10 bases and the J gene end by 3 bases; junction bases not matched to a gene: 6. The DNA for the CDR3 is TGTGCCACCAGGACAGGGTTTACAGATACGCAGTATTTT. This codes for CATRTGFTDTQYF.

This clonotype has a handful of counts. The chain employs TRBV27 and TRBJ2-1, with TRBD2 matching 11 bases. Losses at the gene ends were 4 bases for V and 10 bases for J; bases not matched to a gene: 6. The germline gives CDR1 MNHEY, CDR2 SMNVEV (reference sequence). The CDR3 contains 14 residues. The CDR3, as DNA: TGTGCCAGCAGTTCCACTAGCGGGGGCTGGGAGCAGTTCTTC. Amino acid sequence: CASSSTSGGWEQFF.

The V gene is TRBV7-9, the J gene TRBJ2-1; possible D gene TRBD1, 6 bases. The V end lost 6 bases, the J end lost 8 bases, and 20 bases lay between the germline ends. Germline CDR1 reads SEHNR; CDR2 reads FQNEAQ (reference sequence). This CDR3 has 15 residues. The CDR3 region is CASSLTGRPTHEQFF. CDR3 nucleotides: TGTGCCAGCAGTTTAACAGGGCGGCCGACCCATGAGCAGTTCTTC.

This rearrangement joins TRBV4-2 to TRBJ2-3; TRBD1 might be the D (5 bases). V gave up 0 bases and J gave up 4 bases, with 11 bases separating them. This CDR3 comprises 15 residues. CDR1 LGHNA and CDR2 YNFKEQ come from the germline V gene. The CDR3 DNA sequence: TGTGCCAGCAGCCAAGAAAGGGGTACGGCAGATACGCAGTATTTT. Translated: CASSQERGTADTQYF.

The chain links TRBV5-1 to TRBJ1-2, with D possibly being TRBD1 (5 bases). The germline V and J ends were trimmed by 4 bases and 4 bases, with 14 bases remaining between them. CDR3 length: 14 residues. CDR1 and CDR2 (germline): SGHRS, YFSETQ. The CDR3 DNA sequence: TGCGCCAGCAGCCCGGAGGGACCAGTCTATGGCTACACCTTC. It encodes CASSPEGPVYGYTF.

The chain joins TRBV24-1 to TRBJ2-5; 8 positions match TRBD1. The V segment lost 4 bases and the J segment 3 bases; nucleotides outside the gene matches: 3. Per germline, CDR1 KGHDR and CDR2 SFDVKD. The length of the CDR3 is 14 residues. The chain's CDR3 is CATSDRTGKETQYF. The CDR3 nucleotides are TGTGCCACCAGTGACCGGACAGGGAAAGAGACCCAGTACTTC.

This chain joins TRBV9 and TRBJ2-7, with D perhaps TRBD1 or TRBD2 (5 bases each). Per the germline V gene, CDR1 is SGDLS and CDR2 is YYNGEE. The CDR3 loop spans 13 amino acids. Deletions cut 3 bases from V and 3 bases from J, with 10 bases between. The CDR3 loop reads CASSARDHYEQYF. The CDR3 DNA is TGTGCCAGCAGCGCCCGGGACCACTACGAGCAGTACTTC. Full variable domain (outside the CDR3, taken from reference TRBV9 and TRBJ2-7): DSGVTQTPKHLITATGQRVTLRCSPRSGDLSVYWYQQSLDQGLQFLIQYYNGEERAKGNILERFSAQQFPDLHSELNLSSLELGDSALYFCASSARDHYEQYFGPGTRLTVT.

The V gene is TRBV5-1, the J gene TRBJ2-3, with 12 bases identical to TRBD2. This CDR3 has 16 residues. Trimming removed 4 bases from V and 2 bases from J; junction bases left unmatched: 5. Germline-derived CDR1 and CDR2 are SGHRS and YFSETQ. The CDR3 DNA follows: TGCGCCAGCAGCCCACGGACTAGCGGGACCACAGATACGCAGTATTTT. Protein sequence: CASSPRTSGTTDTQYF.

This chain connects TRBV20-1 to TRBJ2-3; D remains ambiguous. The CDR3 is 12 amino acids. Trimming left V 2 bases short and J 0 bases short, with 3 bases between. Germline V CDR1 and CDR2: DFQATT, SNEGSKA (reference sequence). In DNA form, the CDR3 reads TGCAGTGCTAGAATCAGCACAGATACGCAGTATTTT. It translates to CSARISTDTQYF.

V is TRBV20-1 and J is TRBJ2-1; 7 positions match TRBD1. The CDR3 has 14 amino acids. V lost 5 bases and J lost 6; bases outside the gene matches: 10. Germline V gene sequence: CDR1 DFQATT, CDR2 SNEGSKA (reference sequence). Here the CDR3 DNA reads TGCAGTGCTCAGTTACAGGGGTGGTTCAATGAGCAGTTCTTC. This encodes CSAQLQGWFNEQFF.

This sequence joins TRBV12-3 or TRBV12-4 and TRBJ2-3, with 14 bases matching TRBD2. The CDR3 has 19 amino acids. With V trimmed by 0 bases and J by 1 base, 6 bases remained unmatched. The CDR3 region is CASSLASGLAGAGTDTQYF. DNA of the CDR3: TGTGCCAGCAGTTTAGCCTCGGGACTAGCGGGGGCAGGCACAGATACGCAGTATTTT.

V usage is TRBV4-3 and J usage is TRBJ1-4; D gene ambiguous. CDR3 length: 16 residues. Per the germline V gene, CDR1 is LGHNA and CDR2 is YSLEER. Trimming stripped 1 base from V and 5 bases from J, with 14 bases between. The CDR3 DNA follows: TGCGCCAGCAGCCAAGGCTACGGGTTGGAGAATGAAAAACTGTTTTTT. Its translation: CASSQGYGLENEKLFF.

The J gene is TRBJ2-7, the V gene TRBV3-1; no definite D call. CDR1 is LGHDT and CDR2 is YNNKEL in the germline V gene (reference sequence). Trimming took off 2 bases at V and 1 base at J, with 3 bases between the two ends. This CDR3 spans 12 amino acids. The CDR3 bases are TGTGCCAGCAGCCAACGATCCTACGAGCAGTACTTC. Translated, it gives CASSQRSYEQYF.

The rearrangement links TRBV5-5 to TRBJ2-7; D is possibly TRBD1 or TRBD2 (5 bases each). CDR1 and CDR2 (germline): SGHKS, YYEKEE (reference sequence). The CDR3 consists of 15 residues. V was cut by 4 bases and J by 0 bases, with 14 bases left in between. The CDR3 bases are TGTGCCAGCAGCCCATATCCGAGGGGCTCCTACGAGCAGTACTTC. This codes for CASSPYPRGSYEQYF.

V usage is TRBV5-1 and J usage is TRBJ2-7; 9 nucleotides match TRBD2. The DNA end lines up better with TRBJ2-5; the J call may be wrong. CDR3 length: 14 residues. The germline gives CDR1 SGHRS, CDR2 YFSETQ. The CDR3, as DNA: TGCGCCAGCAGCATGTTTAGCGGGAGAGAGACCCAGTACTTC. Amino acids: CASSMFSGRETQYF.

The chain recombines TRBV7-9 with TRBJ1-5, with D possibly TRBD1 on 6 matching bases. Germline V gene lookup returns CDR1 SEHNR and CDR2 FQNEAQ (reference sequence). The CDR3 sequence is 16 residues long. Trimming took off 5 bases at V and 4 bases at J, with 18 bases between the two ends. Here the CDR3 DNA reads TGTGCCAGCAGCCAGGGGCTCCGGGACAAAAATCAGCCCCAGCATTTT. Its protein is CASSQGLRDKNQPQHF.

This clonotype appeared once. This sequence joins TRBV7-3 and TRBJ2-1; D is possibly TRBD2 (7 bases). This CDR3 contains 15 residues. V shed 5 bases and J shed 4 bases, with 15 bases lying between them. Germline V lookup: CDR1 SGHTA, CDR2 FQGTGA. The CDR3 protein is CASSPRGTTYNEQFF. For the CDR3, the DNA is TGTGCCAGCAGCCCAAGGGGGACTACGTACAATGAGCAGTTCTTC.

The chain combines TRBV25-1 with TRBJ2-5; TRBD1 matches 8 bases. CDR3 length: 14 amino acids. J gave up 3 bases and V 3 bases, and 3 bases lay outside the gene matches. Germline V gene lookup returns CDR1 MGHDK and CDR2 SYGVNS. The CDR3 sequence: CASSETTGEETQYF. In nucleotides, the CDR3 is TGTGCCAGCAGTGAGACGACAGGGGAAGAGACCCAGTACTTC.

J is TRBJ1-3 and V is TRBV28, with D possibly TRBD1 on 6 matching bases. Per the germline V gene, CDR1 is MDHEN and CDR2 is SYDVKM. The CDR3 spans 15 residues. The V end was cut by 5 bases, the J end by 0 bases, with 11 bases between. The chain's CDR3 is CASSPQGLSGNTIYF. The CDR3 DNA reads TGTGCCAGCAGTCCTCAGGGGCTCTCTGGAAACACCATATATTTT.

This clonotype was observed a handful of times. The rearrangement joins TRBV6-6 to TRBJ2-4; no firm D call. TRBJ2-5 matches the DNA end more closely, so the J call is doubtful. The CDR3 consists of 12 residues. Germline V CDR1 and CDR2: MNHNY, SVGAGI (reference sequence). The CDR3 sequence is CASMWRGETQYF. The CDR3 nucleotides are TGTGCCAGCATGTGGCGAGGAGAGACCCAGTACTTC.